Listed below are T cell receptor beta chains from one sample, sequenced in a study of T cells expressing NK-cell markers. From the 5' RACE reads, TCRdb lists one entry per CDR3 protein and no DNA. The table for this sample gives 200,000 to 300,000 distinct CDR3 sequences. Input material: blood T cells: a sorted CD56 or NKG2C T cell subset, CD4+ or CD8+ T cells, or bulk PBMC T cells (not recorded which). The receptor set was obtained from a man between 18 and 35 years old in good health. Each CDR3 is given with its conserved first and last residue.

v_gene	j_gene	CDR3aa
TRBV6-1	TRBJ2-5	CASSERYQETQYF
TRBV10-3	TRBJ1-5	CAIAGTGGDQPQHF
TRBV5-6	TRBJ1-1	CASSLLVGGGTEAFF
TRBV6-5	TRBJ2-2	CASRSENTGELFF
TRBV7-2	TRBJ2-1	CASSMGQGARNEQFF
TRBV20-1	TRBJ2-3	CSARWSISTDTQYF
TRBV11-3	TRBJ2-2	CASSLEGSNTGELFF
TRBV20-1	TRBJ1-4	CSAPGPGGLGGKLFF
TRBV5-6	TRBJ1-3	CASSLRRNTIYF
TRBV7-8	TRBJ2-5	CASSRILAGVRETQYF
TRBV20-1	TRBJ2-5	CSAGIPGLQETQYF
TRBV20-1	TRBJ1-2	CSAGQGPLHGYTF
TRBV20-1	TRBJ2-5	CSAKGIASGTSEETQYF
TRBV3-1	TRBJ2-5	CASSHNSGETQYF
TRBV11-2	TRBJ2-2	CASSQDYTGELFF
TRBV18	TRBJ2-4	CASSPLEGNNPGFGIQYF
TRBV7-9	TRBJ1-4	CASRRQRNEKLFF
TRBV29-1	TRBJ1-1	CSIGQGSTEAFF
TRBV10-1	TRBJ1-5	CASSETAGQPQHF
TRBV7-2	TRBJ1-2	CASSLARAINYGYTF
TRBV10-3	TRBJ2-2	CAISFNTGELFF
TRBV14	TRBJ2-1	CASSQLLAGGVREQFF
TRBV4-3	TRBJ2-3	CASSQEGRGADTQYF
TRBV11-2	TRBJ2-2	CASSLRAGLFF
TRBV10-3	TRBJ2-3	CAISVGTGNTDTQYF
TRBV15	TRBJ2-1	CATSRRDRGNNEQFF
TRBV12-3/TRBV12-4	TRBJ2-5	CASTRGDLVETQYF